Listed here are 21 T cell receptor beta chains from one sample, sequenced in a study of PD-1 blockade in classical Hodgkin lymphoma. Data came from immunoSEQ multiplex PCR; TCRdb stores just in-frame clones and leaves some out. The sample has about 23,000 clones; approximately 90% are singletons. Time point in this sample: newly diagnosed, previously untreated cHL patient sample. CD4+ T cells were purified from thawed PBMCs by negative selection. The sample comprised CD4+ T cells from blood. All receptors come from a human donor with classical Hodgkin lymphoma.

The chain uses TRBV13 and TRBJ2-1; TRBD2 aligns across 10 bases. Germline lookup yields CDR1 PRHDT and CDR2 FYEKMQ (reference sequence). V dropped 5 bases and J dropped 8; count of bases not matched to a gene: 12. This CDR3 is built from 16 residues. The CDR3 protein is CASSRYLAGGFDEQFF. The CDR3, as DNA: TGTGCCAGCAGCCGATATTTAGCGGGGGGTTTTGATGAGCAGTTCTTC.

The chain links TRBV14 to TRBJ2-1; 8 positions agree with TRBD1. In germline, CDR1 is SGHDN, CDR2 FVKESK. The CDR3 sequence is 13 residues long. Trimming took 5 bases from V and 13 from J; bases not matched to a gene: 10. CDR3 in DNA: TGTGCCAGCAGCTATTATCCCGGGACAGGTCAGTTCTTC. Protein product: CASSYYPGTGQFF.

The chain uses TRBV19 and TRBJ2-5, with 7 nucleotides matching TRBD2. The CDR3 spans 14 residues. J gave up 3 bases and V 1 base, and 2 bases lay outside the gene matches. Germline V lookup: CDR1 LNHDA, CDR2 SQIVND (reference sequence). DNA of the CDR3: TGTGCCAGTAGTATAGCCCGGGGGGAAGAGACCCAGTACTTC. It yields the protein CASSIARGEETQYF.

In its sample, this clone was seen once. V gene TRBV6-1 combines with J gene TRBJ1-6, with 8 bases lining up with TRBD1. CDR3 length: 14 amino acids. CDR1 and CDR2 from the germline V gene are MNHNS and SASEGT. The junction had 6 bases not matched to a gene; V was cut back by 6 bases and J by 8 bases. CDR3 bases: TGTGCCAGCAGGATGGGACAGGAGTATTCACCCCTCCACTTT. This codes for CASRMGQEYSPLHF.

The chain links TRBV7-9 to TRBJ1-2; no clear D gene. V dropped 5 bases and J dropped 8 bases, with 9 bases sitting between them. This CDR3 is built from 11 residues. In germline, CDR1 is SEHNR, CDR2 FQNEAQ (reference sequence). The CDR3 DNA reads as TGTGCCAGCAGCACCGCTGGAGGCTACACCTTC. Translation: CASSTAGGYTF.

V and J are TRBV5-1 and TRBJ1-6; tentative D call: TRBD1 (5 bases). CDR3 length: 13 amino acids. Trimming stripped 7 bases from V and 10 bases from J, with 15 bases between. The germline CDR1 and CDR2 sequences are SGHRS and YFSETQ. DNA of the CDR3: TGCGCCAGCGGCCGGGGGAGTGACTCACCCCTCCACTTT. It codes for CASGRGSDSPLHF.

This chain uses TRBV5-4 with TRBJ2-1, with 11 positions matching TRBD2. This CDR3 is 15 amino acids long. CDR1 and CDR2 (germline): SGHNT, YYREEE (reference sequence). Trimming cost V 4 bases and J 10 bases; bases outside gene matches: 10. For the CDR3, the DNA is TGTGCCAGCAGCCAGGTTTCTAGCGGGAGGCGGGAGCAGTTCTTC. Encoded protein: CASSQVSSGRREQFF.

The V call is TRBV7-9, the J call TRBJ2-5; D uncertain. Trimming took 3 bases from V and 2 from J, leaving 7 bases between them. This CDR3 has 13 residues. CDR1 is SEHNR and CDR2 is FQNEAQ in the germline V gene (reference sequence). CDR3 DNA: TGTGCCAGCAGCTTGGAGAGACAAGAGACCCAGTACTTC. It encodes CASSLERQETQYF.

This rearrangement joins TRBV5-1 to TRBJ2-3, with 10 bases matching TRBD2. The ends lost 7 bases at V and 5 bases at J; junction bases unmatched: 13. CDR3 size: 16 residues. Germline V gives CDR1 SGHRS, CDR2 YFSETQ. CDR3 loop: CASSRGLAGVVDTQYF. The CDR3 DNA follows: TGCGCCAGCTCCCGGGGGCTAGCGGGAGTGGTAGATACGCAGTATTTT.

V usage is TRBV4-2 and J usage is TRBJ1-6; D gene ambiguous. The CDR3 totals 15 residues. V lost 5 bases and J lost 4, with 12 bases in between. From germline, CDR1 is LGHNA and CDR2 YNFKEQ. This CDR3 is CASSDRTDYNSPLHF. CDR3 in DNA: TGTGCCAGCAGCGATCGGACGGATTATAATTCACCCCTCCACTTT.

V is TRBV7-2 and J is TRBJ1-2; unclear D gene. Trimming shortened V by 3 bases and J by 4 bases, and 6 bases separated the two germline ends. The length of the CDR3 is 12 residues. Germline assignment: CDR1 SGHTA and CDR2 FQGNSA. The chain's CDR3 is CASSFRGYGYTF. The CDR3 DNA sequence: TGTGCCAGCAGCTTCCGGGGCTATGGCTACACCTTC. The full variable domain, rest sourced from reference TRBV7-2 and TRBJ1-2, is GAGVSQSPSNKVTEKGKDVELRCDPISGHTALYWYRQSLGQGLEFLIYFQGNSAPDKSGLPSDRFSAERTGGSVSTLTIQRTQQEDSAVYLCASSFRGYGYTFGSGTRLTVV.

This chain uses TRBV14 with TRBJ2-7; 8 bases match TRBD1. This CDR3 has 15 residues. Losses at the gene ends were 1 base for V and 6 bases for J; bases not matched to a gene: 8. Germline loops: CDR1 SGHDN, CDR2 FVKESK. CDR3 region: CASSQGQGSPLEQYF. CDR3 nucleotide sequence: TGTGCCAGCAGCCAAGGACAGGGGTCCCCGCTCGAGCAGTACTTC. The whole variable domain, filled in from reference TRBV14 and TRBJ2-7, reads EAGVTQFPSHSVIEKGQTVTLRCDPISGHDNLYWYRRVMGKEIKFLLHFVKESKQDESGMPNNRFLAERTGGTYSTLKVQPAELEDSGVYFCASSQGQGSPLEQYFGPGTRLTVT.

The V call is TRBV10-3, the J call TRBJ2-6, with 9 bases that match TRBD2. From germline, CDR1 is ENHRY and CDR2 SYGVKD. V lost 5 bases and J lost 0; bases outside the gene matches: 8. The CDR3 length is 18 residues. In DNA, the CDR3 is TGTGCCATCAGTACGGGACTAGCAACAGGCTCTGGGGCCAACGTCCTGACTTTC. It translates to CAISTGLATGSGANVLTF.

The chain uses TRBV30 and TRBJ1-4; 8 nucleotides align to TRBD1. This CDR3 comprises 14 residues. Germline V gene sequence: CDR1 GTSNPN, CDR2 SVGIG (reference sequence). Trimming at V came to 3 bases and at J to 6 bases, leaving 6 bases not matched to a gene. CDR3 in amino acids: CAWRGQVTHEKLFF. In nucleotides, the CDR3 is TGTGCCTGGAGGGGACAGGTTACACATGAAAAACTGTTTTTT.

This rearrangement joins TRBV20-1 to TRBJ1-5; no definite D call. The CDR3 runs 11 residues. Germline CDR1 is DFQATT and CDR2 is SNEGSKA (reference sequence). V was pared by 6 bases and J by 5 bases, with 8 bases between. CDR3 nucleotides: TGCAGTGCCGCAGGTCATCAGCCCCAGCATTTT. As protein: CSAAGHQPQHF.

Here the CDR3 DNA reads TGTGCCAGCAGCTACAGGGGCACTGGCTACACCTTC. This encodes CASSYRGTGYTF. The V gene is TRBV7-9, the J gene TRBJ1-2, with TRBD1 matching 7 bases. Germline CDR1 reads SEHNR; CDR2 reads FQNEAQ (reference sequence). Unmatched junction bases numbered 3, after V lost 4 bases and J lost 7 bases. The CDR3 runs to 12 residues.

The rearrangement uses TRBV5-4 and TRBJ2-2, with D possibly matching TRBD2 (6 bases). The CDR3 spans 15 residues. The V and J ends lost 9 bases and 4 bases respectively, with 19 bases between them. Per the germline V gene, CDR1 is SGHNT and CDR2 is YYREEE (reference sequence). CDR3 region: CAIRDAGKGTGELFF. DNA for the CDR3: TGTGCCATCAGGGACGCGGGGAAGGGCACCGGGGAGCTGTTTTTT.

CDR3 sequence: CATSRDWRSEQFF. The CDR3 DNA reads TGTGCCACCAGCAGAGACTGGAGGAGTGAGCAGTTCTTC. The V and J genes are TRBV15 and TRBJ2-1, with D maybe TRBD2 (5 bases). V was clipped by 0 bases and J by 9 bases, with 9 bases between them. Germline values: CDR1 LNHNV, CDR2 YYDKDF (reference sequence). The CDR3 sequence is 13 residues long.

This chain joins TRBV19 and TRBJ1-1; TRBD1 is a possible D gene (5 bases). Germline assignment: CDR1 LNHDA and CDR2 SQIVND (reference sequence). Trimming took 8 bases from V and 4 from J, leaving 17 bases between them. The CDR3 consists of 14 residues. The chain's CDR3 is CASHNRGMVTEAFF. The CDR3 DNA is TGTGCCAGTCACAACCGGGGGATGGTCACTGAAGCTTTCTTT.

The chain is built from TRBV6-5 and TRBJ1-1, with D possibly matching TRBD1 (5 bases). With 6 bases removed from V and 4 bases from J, the gap between germline ends came to 18 bases. This CDR3 contains 15 residues. Looked up from germline, CDR1 is MNHEY and CDR2 is SVGAGI. The CDR3: CASSLRWGAGTEAFF. The DNA of the CDR3 is TGTGCCAGCAGCCTAAGATGGGGCGCAGGCACTGAAGCTTTCTTT.

The chain uses TRBV28 and TRBJ2-7, with 8 bases identical to TRBD1. Germline-derived CDR1 and CDR2 are MDHEN and SYDVKM. This CDR3 has 16 amino acids. The trim removed 6 bases at V and 5 bases at J, leaving 15 bases unmatched. The CDR3 here is CASSPSTGGTPHEQYF. CDR3 nucleotide sequence: TGTGCCAGCAGCCCTTCCACAGGGGGAACCCCCCACGAGCAGTACTTC.